These 19 T cell receptor beta chains were sequenced from one sample in a study of blood T cells in healthy people across ages (dated by TCRdb to about 2015). The library was produced with 5' RACE. For sequencing, an Illumina HiSeq 2500 was employed. A second PCR of 7 to 11 cycles was run with a J-beta primer mix and a sample-barcoded 5' primer. TCRdb reworked the public reads: Q25 trimming with fastp, MiXCR clone assembly, productive beta chains retained. Records with the same CDR3 protein are collapsed into one entry carrying the most frequent genes and DNA. This sample holds a few hundred thousand distinct CDR3 sequences; roughly a quarter were observed only once. The biggest ten clones account for less than 20% of the sample. The specimen was blood. These receptors came from a woman between 70 and 85 years old in good health.

This clonotype was observed a handful of times. The chain combines TRBV7-9 with TRBJ2-1, with 12 bases identical to TRBD2. Trimming removed 5 bases from V and 8 bases from J; junction bases left unmatched: 7. Germline V gene data show CDR1 as SEHNR and CDR2 as FQNEAQ (reference sequence). This CDR3 comprises 15 residues. CDR3 region: CASSTLAGGPDEQFF. In DNA form, the CDR3 reads TGTGCCAGCAGCACCCTAGCGGGGGGGCCCGATGAGCAGTTCTTC.

This clonotype was seen a few times. The chain carries TRBV20-1 and TRBJ1-2; D is ambiguous. The CDR3 extends over 14 amino acids. Germline CDR1 DFQATT, CDR2 SNEGSKA (reference sequence). Deletions cut 5 bases from V and 1 base from J, with 14 bases between. CDR3 protein: CSAVPSGYNYGYTF. DNA for the CDR3: TGCAGTGCTGTCCCCAGCGGGTATAACTATGGCTACACCTTC.

This clonotype came up a few times. The chain recombines TRBV5-1 with TRBJ2-7; the D gene could be TRBD1 or TRBD2 (5 bases each). V dropped 1 base and J dropped 6 bases, with 17 bases sitting between them. The CDR3 is made up of 15 amino acids. Germline assignment: CDR1 SGHRS and CDR2 YFSETQ. This CDR3 is CASSLWSGRPGEQYF. As DNA, the CDR3 is TGCGCCAGCAGCTTGTGGTCGGGACGGCCGGGCGAGCAGTACTTC.

Note on this clonotype: A much larger clone lies one base from this, so it may be a read error. The V call is TRBV5-1, the J call TRBJ2-3, with TRBD1 matching over 10 bases. The CDR3 has 17 residues. Germline V gene lookup returns CDR1 SGHRS and CDR2 YFSETQ. Germline trimming cut 1 base from V and 5 bases from J; bases unmatched to any gene: 10. CDR3: CASSLSPGTGVVDTQYF. The CDR3 coding sequence is TGCGCCAGCAGCTTGAGTCCCGGGACAGGGGTGGTAGATACGCAGTATTTT.

The CDR3 region is CAISLDRLSGYTF. The CDR3 DNA is TGTGCCATCAGTTTGGACAGACTTAGCGGCTACACCTTC. The V call is TRBV10-3, the J call TRBJ1-2; D might be TRBD1 (6 bases). Germline CDR1 reads ENHRY; CDR2 reads SYGVKD. V lost 5 bases to trimming and J lost 8 bases, with 15 bases between them. CDR3 length: 13 amino acids.

This clonotype has more than one count but fewer than ten. The junction departs from germline at one end; a sequencing error may be responsible. The J gene is TRBJ2-7, the V gene TRBV7-2; TRBD1 matches at 9 bases. Germline assignment: CDR1 SGHTA and CDR2 FQGNSA. This CDR3 region has 15 residues. The CDR3 reads CANSPRRDRDYEQYF. The CDR3 DNA is TGTGCCAACAGCCCCCGCCGGGACAGGGACTACGAGCAGTACTTC.

The V call is TRBV6-2 or TRBV6-3, the J call TRBJ1-1, with D possibly matching TRBD1 (6 bases). Deletions cut 3 bases from V and 5 bases from J, with 16 bases between. The CDR3 loop spans 15 amino acids. In germline, CDR1 is MNHEY, CDR2 SVGEGT. For the CDR3, the DNA is TGTGCCAGCAGTTATGGAAGGGGGTCGAGGACTGAAGCTTTCTTT. Translation: CASSYGRGSRTEAFF.

This clonotype came up a few times. The chain joins TRBV18 to TRBJ2-5; TRBD1 aligns across 9 bases. The CDR3 length is 14 residues. Germline assignment: CDR1 KGHSH and CDR2 LQKENI. J lost 2 bases, V lost 5 bases, and 3 bases had no gene match. Here the CDR3 reads CASSADRGQETQYF. CDR3 in DNA: TGTGCCAGCTCAGCCGACAGGGGGCAAGAGACCCAGTACTTC.

In this sample, this clonotype turned up a few times. A much larger clone is a single base away; this may be a read error. The chain links TRBV6-2 or TRBV6-3 to TRBJ2-7; TRBD2 matches at 11 bases. This CDR3 is built from 16 residues. Germline lookup yields CDR1 MNHEY and CDR2 SVGEGT. The V segment lost 7 bases and the J segment 4 bases; nucleotides outside the gene matches: 12. DNA for the CDR3: TGTGCCAGCATCTCCCTTAGCGGGGGGGTAAGGTACGAGCAGTACTTC. Its protein is CASISLSGGVRYEQYF.

As to this clonotype: A read error is likely, as this CDR3 ends without the conserved phenylalanine or tryptophan. The chain links TRBV4-3 to TRBJ2-5; D possibly matches TRBD1 or TRBD2 (5 bases each). V was clipped by 4 bases and J by 2 bases, with 14 bases between them. The CDR3 contains 15 residues. The germline gives CDR1 LGHNA, CDR2 YSLEER. The DNA for the CDR3 is TGCGCCAGCAGCCCAGGGATAACGGGGCAAGAGACCCAGTACCTC. It yields the protein CASSPGITGQETQYL.

V and J are TRBV20-1 and TRBJ1-2, with D possibly matching TRBD1 (5 bases). Per germline, CDR1 DFQATT and CDR2 SNEGSKA (reference sequence). V lost 0 bases and J lost 4, with 18 bases in between. The CDR3 length is 16 residues. CDR3 in amino acids: CSARDSVDGGTYGYTF. CDR3 sequence (DNA): TGCAGTGCTAGAGATTCTGTCGACGGGGGAACCTATGGCTACACCTTC.

The chain links TRBV20-1 to TRBJ2-1; D is uncertain. The tail of the sequence fits TRBJ2-5 better, so the J call may be wrong. This CDR3 is 11 amino acids long. Germline CDR1 is DFQATT and CDR2 is SNEGSKA (reference sequence). The DNA of the CDR3 is TGCAGTGTAGGTCACCAAGAGACCCAGTACTTC. Encoded protein: CSVGHQETQYF.

This clonotype turned up a few times. The CDR3 region is CASSRTSSGSYEQYF. Here the CDR3 DNA reads TGTGCCAGCAGCCGGACTAGTTCAGGCTCCTACGAGCAGTACTTC. The chain recombines TRBV7-2 with TRBJ2-5; 7 bases match TRBD2. The better agreement between TRBJ2-7 and the DNA end casts doubt on the J call. Germline V lookup: CDR1 SGHTA, CDR2 FQGNSA. The CDR3 has 15 residues.

This clonotype was seen a few times. V is TRBV9 and J is TRBJ2-5; 11 positions match TRBD2. The end of the DNA is better explained by TRBJ2-1, so the J call may be wrong. CDR1 and CDR2 from the germline V gene are SGDLS and YYNGEE. This CDR3 region has 15 residues. DNA for the CDR3: TGTGCCAGCAGCGTGCTAGCGGGGGGATACAATGAGCAGTTCTTC. Translation: CASSVLAGGYNEQFF.

In the case of this clonotype: One end of the junction does not line up with germline, which may come from a read error. The rearrangement joins TRBV7-7 to TRBJ2-5; 9 bases align to TRBD1. Looked up from germline, CDR1 is SSHAT and CDR2 is FNYEAQ (reference sequence). The CDR3 runs 15 residues. The CDR3 protein is CAGSSLQGAVETQYF. The CDR3, as DNA: TGTGCCGGCAGCTCCTTACAGGGGGCCGTAGAGACCCAGTACTTC.

Many counts were recorded for this clonotype. The chain uses TRBV4-3 and TRBJ2-5; TRBD1 is a possible D gene (5 bases). Trimming cost V 6 bases and J 2 bases, with 22 bases left between them. There are 17 residues in the CDR3. CDR1 and CDR2 from the germline V gene are LGHNA and YSLEER. CDR3 sequence (DNA): TGCGCCAGCAGTCCCACCGTGGGGCAGGGTAGGCAAGAGACCCAGTACTTC. Encoded protein: CASSPTVGQGRQETQYF.

This clonotype was seen a handful of times. The chain joins TRBV12-3 or TRBV12-4 to TRBJ1-1, with a possible D match to TRBD1 (5 bases). This CDR3 comprises 14 residues. V was shortened by 6 bases and J by 1 base, with 12 bases between the two germline ends. The CDR3 bases are TGTGCCAGCAGGCGCGGGACTGGGAACACTGAAGCTTTCTTT. Its protein product is CASRRGTGNTEAFF.

For this clonotype: One end of the junction does not line up with germline, which may come from a read error. CDR3 protein: CASRGDNTQGETPYF. DNA of the CDR3: TGTGCCAGTAGAGGGGACAACACTCAGGGGGAGACCCCGTACTTC. The J gene is TRBJ2-5, the V gene TRBV7-2, with TRBD1 matching 7 bases. CDR3 size: 15 residues. Germline V gene data show CDR1 as SGHTA and CDR2 as FQGNSA.

This clonotype has a handful of counts. V is TRBV7-2 and J is TRBJ1-6; a weak D match, TRBD1 (5 bases). Germline values: CDR1 SGHTA, CDR2 FQGNSA. The CDR3 spans 15 residues. V was shortened by 4 bases and J by 5 bases, with 12 bases between the two germline ends. CDR3 region: CASSSSLGHNSPLHF. Written as DNA, the CDR3 is TGTGCCAGCAGCTCCAGTTTGGGGCATAATTCACCCCTCCACTTT.